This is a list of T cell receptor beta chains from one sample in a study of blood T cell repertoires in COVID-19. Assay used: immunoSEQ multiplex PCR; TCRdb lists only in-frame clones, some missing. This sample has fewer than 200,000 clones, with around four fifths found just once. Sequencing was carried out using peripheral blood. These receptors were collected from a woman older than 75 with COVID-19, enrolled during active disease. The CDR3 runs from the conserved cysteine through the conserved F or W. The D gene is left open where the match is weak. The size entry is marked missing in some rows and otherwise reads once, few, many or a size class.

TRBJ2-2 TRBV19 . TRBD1 TGTGCCAGTAGGAACCGACAGGGGGGCTTTGGCACCGGGGAGCTGTTTTTT CASRNRQGGFGTGELFF
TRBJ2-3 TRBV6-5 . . TGTGCCAGCAGTTTCACTTATCGAGATACGCAGTATTTT CASSFTYRDTQYF
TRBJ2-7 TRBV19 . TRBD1 TGTGCCAGTAGAGCCTCCGACAGGGTCTACGAGCAGTACTTC CASRASDRVYEQYF
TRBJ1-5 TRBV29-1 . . TGCAGCGCAGCTCGGGACACCGGACAGCCCCAGCATTTT CSAARDTGQPQHF
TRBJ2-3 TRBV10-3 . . TGTGCCATCAGTCGCGGGCCCTTACTTAGCACAGATACGCAGTATTTT CAISRGPLLSTDTQYF
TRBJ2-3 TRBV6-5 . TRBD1 TGTGCCAGCAGTACTGGGACAGGGGGGGAAGATACGCAGTATTTT CASSTGTGGEDTQYF
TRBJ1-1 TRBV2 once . TGTGCCAACCATGCGAACGGGGGAAACACTGAAGCTTTCTTT CANHANGGNTEAFF
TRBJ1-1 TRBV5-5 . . TGTGCCAGCAGCTTACTTGGCACTGAAGCTTTCTTT CASSLLGTEAFF
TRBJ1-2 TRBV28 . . TGTGCCACGAGGGCCTACACAAGGGATGGCTACACCTTC CATRAYTRDGYTF
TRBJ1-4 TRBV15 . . TGTGCCACCAGCAGAGATCGAGGGTCTAATGAAAAACTGTTTTTT CATSRDRGSNEKLFF
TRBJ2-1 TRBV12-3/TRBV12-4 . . TGTGCCAGCACCCCAGGTAGTAATGAGCAGTTCTTC CASTPGSNEQFF
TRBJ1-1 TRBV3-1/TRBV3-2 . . TGTGCCAGCAGTCAGGGGAGCACTGAAGCTTTCTTT CASSQGSTEAFF
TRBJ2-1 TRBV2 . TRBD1 TGTGCCAGCTCCGAAGGGGGGACAGGGGGCAATGAGCAGTTCTTC CASSEGGTGGNEQFF
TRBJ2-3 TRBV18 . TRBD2 TGTGCCAGCTCCGGCCGTGCGGGGGGCCCCGGGGATACGCAGTATTTT CASSGRAGGPGDTQYF
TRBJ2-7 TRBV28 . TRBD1 TGTGCCAGCAGTCCCGGGACAGTGAGTACCTACGAGCAGTACTTC CASSPGTVSTYEQYF
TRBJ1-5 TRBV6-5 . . TGTGCCAGCAGAAGCAAAGCGCATCAGCCCCAGCATTTT CASRSKAHQPQHF
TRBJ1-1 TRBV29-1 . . TGCAGCGTTGAAGGGACAGTCATCCTCGAAGCTTTCTTT CSVEGTVILEAFF
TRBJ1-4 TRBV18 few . TGTGCCAGCTCACCACCGGATAGGGGTTCTGAAAAACTGTTTTTT CASSPPDRGSEKLFF
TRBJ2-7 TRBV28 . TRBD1 TGTGCCGGGCAGGGGGAAATTGGCGAGCAGTACTTC CAGQGEIGEQYF
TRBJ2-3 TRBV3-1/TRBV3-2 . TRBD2 TGTGCCAGCAGCCAACCCCTTCTAGCGGTCGGCACAGATACGCAGTATTTT CASSQPLLAVGTDTQYF
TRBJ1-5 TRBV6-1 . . TGTGCCAGCAGTGAAGCCCCACGGAGCAATCAGCCCCAGCATTTT CASSEAPRSNQPQHF
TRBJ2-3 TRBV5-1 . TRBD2 TGCGCCAGCAGCTCGACGGGGGGGCCGGTCTTGGATACGCAGTATTTT CASSSTGGPVLDTQYF
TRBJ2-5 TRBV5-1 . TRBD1 TGCGCCAGCAGCTTGGGACAGGGTTTGGTGGAGACCCAGTACTTC CASSLGQGLVETQYF
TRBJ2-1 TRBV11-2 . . TGTGCCAGCAGCTTAGTGTCAAGGGAGAGTGAGCAGTTCTTC CASSLVSRESEQFF
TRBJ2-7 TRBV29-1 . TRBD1 TGCAGCGTTGACGGGGGCGGGACAGGGTCCCTCGAGCAGTACTTC CSVDGGGTGSLEQYF
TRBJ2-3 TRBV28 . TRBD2 TGTGCCAGCCTCACTAGCGGGGTAAATACGCAGTATTTT CASLTSGVNTQYF
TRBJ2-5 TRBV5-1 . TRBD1 TGCGCCAGCAGCTCAATAACGGACAGGGGTGTGGAGACCCAGTACTTC CASSSITDRGVETQYF
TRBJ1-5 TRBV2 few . TGTGCCAGCAGTGCGTGGGGAGGAAATCAGCCCCAGCATTTT CASSAWGGNQPQHF
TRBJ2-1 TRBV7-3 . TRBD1 TGTGCCAGCAGCTTAACCGGGACAGAGTCCTACAATGAGCAGTTCTTC CASSLTGTESYNEQFF
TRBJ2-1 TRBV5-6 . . TGTGCCAGCAGCCGGGAGTTGGGCGCACTAGGCTACAATGAGCAGTTCTTC CASSRELGALGYNEQFF
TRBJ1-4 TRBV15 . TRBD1 TGTGCCACCAGCGGGCGGCCAGGGGGCTGGCCTAATGAAAAACTGTTTTTT CATSGRPGGWPNEKLFF
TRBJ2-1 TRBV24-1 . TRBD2 TGTGCCACCAGTGATTTTCGCCCTAGCGGGGCTTACAATGAGCAGTTCTTC CATSDFRPSGAYNEQFF
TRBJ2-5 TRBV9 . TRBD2 TGTGCCAGCAGCGTAGCTACGGGACTAGCGGGGGGCTCGGAGCAAGAGACCCAGTACTTC CASSVATGLAGGSEQETQYF
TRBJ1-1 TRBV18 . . TGTGCCAGCTCCCCCGGCGGGTACATGAACACTGAAGCTTTCTTT CASSPGGYMNTEAFF
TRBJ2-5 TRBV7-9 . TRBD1 TGTGCCAGCAGCAACCACAGGGGGCCCCAAGAGACCCAGTACTTC CASSNHRGPQETQYF
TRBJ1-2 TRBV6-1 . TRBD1 TGTGCCAGCAGGCGTAAGGGGACAGATGGCTACACCTTC CASRRKGTDGYTF
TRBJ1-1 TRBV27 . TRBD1 TGTGCCAGTAGACCGACAGGGGTGGGGACTGAAGCTTTCTTT CASRPTGVGTEAFF
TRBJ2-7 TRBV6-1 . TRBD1 TGTGCCGTATGGAGGGGACAGGGAGGCGAGCAGTACTTC CAVWRGQGGEQYF
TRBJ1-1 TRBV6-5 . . TGTGCCAGCAGCGCACTAAGGGGGGGCGAAGCTTTCTTT CASSALRGGEAFF
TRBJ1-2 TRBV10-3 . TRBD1 TGTGCCACCACGCTGAACAGACAGGGCAGCCCGAACTATGGCTACACCTTC CATTLNRQGSPNYGYTF
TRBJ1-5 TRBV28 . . TGTGCCAGCAACCCGTCGACGCGGGAGCGGCCCCAGCATTTT CASNPSTRERPQHF
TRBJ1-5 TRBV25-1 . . TGTGCCAGCAGGGGCCGGGAGAATCAGCCCCAGCATTTT CASRGRENQPQHF
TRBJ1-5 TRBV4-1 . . TGCGCCAGCAGCCCACAGGAGATTGATCAGCCCCAGCATTTT CASSPQEIDQPQHF
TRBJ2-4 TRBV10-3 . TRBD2 TGTGCCGTCTCAGCGGGGCAAAACATTCAGTACTTC CAVSAGQNIQYF
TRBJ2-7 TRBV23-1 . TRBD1 TGCGCCAGCAGTCAAGGGCCACAGGGGGGCGAGCAGTACTTC CASSQGPQGGEQYF
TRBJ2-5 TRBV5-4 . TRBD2 TGTGCCAGCAGCTTGTCGGCGGGAGGGGAGACCCAGTACTTC CASSLSAGGETQYF
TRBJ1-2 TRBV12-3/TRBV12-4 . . TGTGCCAGCAGTTTTGGACTCCGGGGCTACACCTTC CASSFGLRGYTF
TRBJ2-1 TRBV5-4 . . TGTGCCAGCAAGGCAGGGGGGTACAATGAGCAGTTCTTC CASKAGGYNEQFF
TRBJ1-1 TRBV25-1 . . TGTGCCAGCAGTGGGGGGGTCCAAGCTTTCTTT CASSGGVQAFF
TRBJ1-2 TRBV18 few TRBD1 TGTGCCAGCTCAGAGGACAGGGTCTATGGCTACACCTTC CASSEDRVYGYTF
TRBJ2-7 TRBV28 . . TGTGCCAGCAGTTTGATGCAGCGCGAGCAGTACTTC CASSLMQREQYF
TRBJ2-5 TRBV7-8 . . TGTGCCAGCAGCTTACGAAGAAGCGAATCGTACCAAGAGACCCAGTACTTC CASSLRRSESYQETQYF
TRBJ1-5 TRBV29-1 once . TGCAGCGTCAGAACAGGGCCCGGTCAGCCCCAGCATTTT CSVRTGPGQPQHF
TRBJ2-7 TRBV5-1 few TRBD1 TGCGCCAGCAGTAGTAATGGACAGGGCGAGGAGCAGTACTTC CASSSNGQGEEQYF
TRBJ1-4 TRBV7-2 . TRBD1 TGTGCCAGCAGCTCGTTCCGGGACAGACTTGAAAAACTGTTTTTT CASSSFRDRLEKLFF
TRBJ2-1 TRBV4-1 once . TGCGCCAGCAGCCCCGCCAGATTATCCTACAATGAGCAGTTCTTC CASSPARLSYNEQFF